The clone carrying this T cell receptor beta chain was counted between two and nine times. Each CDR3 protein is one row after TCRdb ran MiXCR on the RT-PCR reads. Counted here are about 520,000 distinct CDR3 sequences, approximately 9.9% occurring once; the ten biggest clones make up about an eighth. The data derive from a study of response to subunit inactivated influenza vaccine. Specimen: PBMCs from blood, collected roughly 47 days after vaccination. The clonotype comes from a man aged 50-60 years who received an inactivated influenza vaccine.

CDR3 in amino acids: CASSERRTGSNYGYTF. The CDR3 DNA reads TGTGCCAGCAGTGAAAGAAGGACAGGGTCCAACTATGGCTACACCTTC. V usage is TRBV6-1 and J usage is TRBJ1-2, with 8 nucleotides matching TRBD1. CDR1 is MNHNS, CDR2 SASEGT, per germline. This CDR3 comprises 16 residues. V shed 2 bases, J shed 2 bases, and the junction held 7 bases outside the gene matches.